This TCR beta chain appears in the sequencing data of a study of T cells expressing NK-cell markers. Study at large: Sorted CD3+CD56+NKG2C+, CD3+CD56+NKG2C- and CD3+CD56-NKG2C+ T-cell subsets were beta-chain profiled. General study points: As a fraction of CD8+ T cells, dominant NKG2C+ clonotypes reached roughly 1.0-7.5% in more than five donors. Specificity for HCMV among expanded NKG2C+ T cell clones was not established. The leading position in the CD3+CD56-NKG2C+ fraction of several donors also went to these clonotypes.

The germline gives CDR1 LNHDA, CDR2 SQIVND (reference sequence). The CDR3 has 15 amino acids. Points on this clonotype: Its antigen is as yet unknown.

TCRdb re-called the 5' RACE reads; every CDR3 protein appears as one record, without DNA. This listing includes about 460,000 distinct CDR3 sequences. This chain links TRBV19 with TRBJ1-1; lacking DNA, the TRBD1 call made by TCRdb goes unchecked. Sequencing input: blood T cells: a sorted CD56 or NKG2C T cell subset, CD4+ or CD8+ T cells, or bulk PBMC T cells (not recorded which). This TCR was recovered from a woman aged 45-65 years in good health. The CDR3 loop reads CASSIVGGVDTEAFF.